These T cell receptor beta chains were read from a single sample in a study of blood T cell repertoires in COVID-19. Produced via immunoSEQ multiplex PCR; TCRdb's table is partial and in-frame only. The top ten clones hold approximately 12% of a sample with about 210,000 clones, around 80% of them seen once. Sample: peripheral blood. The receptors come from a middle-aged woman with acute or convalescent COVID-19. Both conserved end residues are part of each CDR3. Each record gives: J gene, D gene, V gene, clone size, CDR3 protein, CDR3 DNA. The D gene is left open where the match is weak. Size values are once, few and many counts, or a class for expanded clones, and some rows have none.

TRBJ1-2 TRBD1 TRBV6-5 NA CASSYGRGNGYTF TGTGCCAGCAGTTACGGCAGGGGGAATGGCTACACCTTC
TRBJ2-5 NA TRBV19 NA CASSDLVRDNQETQYF TGTGCCAGTAGTGACCTCGTCCGGGACAACCAAGAGACCCAGTACTTC
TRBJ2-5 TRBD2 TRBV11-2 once CASSSGVSGGRAEAQYF TGTGCCAGCAGCTCAGGGGTTAGCGGGGGCCGCGCGGAGGCCCAGTACTTC
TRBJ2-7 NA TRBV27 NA CASGASREYEQYF TGTGCCAGCGGAGCGAGCAGGGAATACGAGCAGTACTTC
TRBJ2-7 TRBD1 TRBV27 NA CASSPYRGSSYEQYF TGTGCCAGCAGTCCCTACAGGGGTAGCTCCTACGAGCAGTACTTC
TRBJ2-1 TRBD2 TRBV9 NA CASSEGLAGGDEQFF TGTGCCAGCAGCGAGGGACTAGCGGGAGGCGATGAGCAGTTCTTC
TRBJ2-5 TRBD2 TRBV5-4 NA CASSKGPAGQETQYF TGTGCCAGCAGCAAAGGACCAGCGGGGCAAGAGACCCAGTACTTC
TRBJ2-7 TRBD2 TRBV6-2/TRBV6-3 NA CASSFPGLAYEQYF TGTGCCAGCAGCTTCCCGGGACTAGCTTACGAGCAGTACTTC
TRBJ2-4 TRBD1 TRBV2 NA CASSHYGQGDIQYF TGTGCCAGCAGCCACTACGGACAGGGGGACATTCAGTACTTC
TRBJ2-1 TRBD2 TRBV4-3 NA CASRPGLAAYNEQFF TGCGCCAGCAGGCCGGGACTAGCGGCCTACAATGAGCAGTTCTTC
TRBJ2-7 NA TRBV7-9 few CASSPSTVYEQYF TGTGCCAGCAGCCCATCGACAGTCTACGAGCAGTACTTC
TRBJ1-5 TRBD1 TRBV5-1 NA CASSLEGQYNQPQHF TGCGCCAGCAGCTTGGAGGGACAGTACAATCAGCCCCAGCATTTT
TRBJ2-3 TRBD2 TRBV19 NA CASSRGAGGFTDTQYF TGTGCCAGTAGTAGGGGAGCGGGGGGATTCACAGATACGCAGTATTTT
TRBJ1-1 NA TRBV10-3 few CATGLSKVTEAFF TGTGCCACAGGGCTCTCTAAGGTCACTGAAGCTTTCTTT
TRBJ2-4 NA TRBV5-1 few CASRGLAKNIQYF TGCGCCAGCAGGGGCCTAGCCAAAAACATTCAGTACTTC
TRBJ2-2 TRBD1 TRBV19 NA CASSGWDRGGTGELFF TGTGCCAGTAGTGGATGGGACAGGGGGGGGACCGGGGAGCTGTTTTTT
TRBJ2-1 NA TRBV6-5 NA CASLSGNEQFF TGTGCCAGTCTTAGTGGCAATGAGCAGTTCTTC
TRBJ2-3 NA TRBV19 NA CASRAGGLDTQYF TGTGCCAGTAGAGCTGGAGGCTTAGATACGCAGTATTTT
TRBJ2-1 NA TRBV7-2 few CASSLAGVYSYNEQFF TGTGCCAGCAGCTTAGCGGGAGTATACTCCTACAATGAGCAGTTCTTC
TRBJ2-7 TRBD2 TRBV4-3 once CASSQDSLAEPYEQYF TGCGCCAGCAGCCAAGATTCGCTAGCGGAGCCCTACGAGCAGTACTTC
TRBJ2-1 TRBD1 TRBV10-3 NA CAISEIRRQGAEQFF TGTGCCATCAGTGAGATTAGGAGGCAGGGGGCTGAGCAGTTCTTC
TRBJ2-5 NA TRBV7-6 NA CASSSWGGTDETQYF TGTGCCAGCAGCTCCTGGGGCGGGACAGATGAGACCCAGTACTTC
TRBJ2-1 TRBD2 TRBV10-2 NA CASLYLGLAGSNEQFF TGCGCCAGCTTATACTTGGGACTAGCTGGGAGCAATGAGCAGTTCTTC
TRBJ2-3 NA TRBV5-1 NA CASSRRGGTDTQYF TGCGCCAGCAGCCGGCGGGGAGGAACAGATACGCAGTATTTT
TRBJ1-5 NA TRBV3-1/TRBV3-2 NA CASSQDKRPYSNQPQHF TGTGCCAGCAGCCAAGATAAGCGACCGTATAGCAATCAGCCCCAGCATTTT
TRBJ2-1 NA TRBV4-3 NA CASSQGWSEQFF TGCGCCAGCAGCCAAGGGTGGAGTGAGCAGTTCTTC
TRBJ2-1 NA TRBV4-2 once CASSQEVGVLEQFF TGTGCCAGCAGCCAAGAGGTAGGGGTCCTTGAGCAGTTCTTC
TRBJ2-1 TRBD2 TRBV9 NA CASSPRLAGGSYNEQFF TGTGCCAGCAGCCCACGACTAGCGGGAGGCTCCTACAATGAGCAGTTCTTC
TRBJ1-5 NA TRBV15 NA CATSRESSTELSNQPQHF TGTGCCACCAGCAGAGAGTCCTCGACAGAGCTTAGCAATCAGCCCCAGCATTTT
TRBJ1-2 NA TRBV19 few CASSTRSGSDYGYTF TGTGCCAGTAGCACCCGATCCGGGTCTGACTATGGCTACACCTTC
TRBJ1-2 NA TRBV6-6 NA CASGETSYGYTF TGTGCCAGCGGGGAGACGTCCTATGGCTACACCTTC
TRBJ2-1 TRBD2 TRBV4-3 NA CASSRTLAGATSDEQFF TGCGCCAGCAGCCGAACCCTAGCGGGAGCTACTTCGGATGAGCAGTTCTTC
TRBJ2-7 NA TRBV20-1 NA CSAEASVGQYF TGCAGTGCTGAAGCCTCGGTTGGGCAGTACTTC
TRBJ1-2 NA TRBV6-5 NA CASSTRQVPYGYTF TGTGCCAGCAGTACGCGACAGGTCCCCTATGGCTACACCTTC
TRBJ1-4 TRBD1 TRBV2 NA CASRDRGREKLFF TGTGCCAGCCGGGACAGGGGTAGAGAAAAACTGTTTTTT